Listed below are T cell receptor beta chains from one sample, sequenced in a study of Tregs in tolerant kidney transplant recipients. Profiled with immunoSEQ multiplex PCR; TCRdb holds only in-frame clones, not every one. The sample contains about 66,000 clones, 80% to 95% of which appear only once. This specimen consisted of CD8+ T cells from blood, obtained before the transplant. The source of these receptors is a human donor who received a combined kidney and bone marrow transplant. Each CDR3 is given with its conserved first and last residue. A D gene is named only where the DNA matches it firmly. Rows give clone size only sometimes, using once, few, many, or a class for an expanded clone.

>TRBJ2-1|TRBV7-7|once|TRBD2
TGTGCCAGCAGCATCGGGACTAGCGGGGGGGCCTACAATGAGCAGTTCTTC
CASSIGTSGGAYNEQFF
>TRBJ2-5|TRBV5-1|NA|TRBD2
TGCGCCAGCAGCCTCGGACTAGCGGGTGCCCCCCAAGAGACCCAGTACTTC
CASSLGLAGAPQETQYF
>TRBJ1-2|TRBV5-6|NA|TRBD1
TGTGCCAGCAGCCCGGGGACAGGGGGCCACTATGGCTACACCTTC
CASSPGTGGHYGYTF
>TRBJ2-7|TRBV5-6|NA|NA
TGTGCCAGCAGCTTGGTTGGAGCTACCTACGAGCAGTACTTC
CASSLVGATYEQYF
>TRBJ2-7|TRBV29-1|NA|NA
TGCAGCGTTTATCTCTCAGGCCACGAGCAGTACTTC
CSVYLSGHEQYF
>TRBJ2-2|TRBV4-3|NA|NA
TGCGCCAGCAGCCAAGTCGAGCAGGACACCGGGGAGCTGTTTTTT
CASSQVEQDTGELFF
>TRBJ1-1|TRBV5-4|NA|TRBD1
TGTGCCAGCAGTCATCAGGGGGCTACTGAAGCTTTCTTT
CASSHQGATEAFF
>TRBJ2-1|TRBV6-1|NA|NA
TGTGCCAGCAGTGAATACGGAGGCAATGAGCAGTTCTTC
CASSEYGGNEQFF
>TRBJ2-1|TRBV7-2|NA|TRBD2
TGTGCCAGCAGCCGGACTAGCGGGAGTCACAATGAGCAGTTCTTC
CASSRTSGSHNEQFF
>TRBJ1-5|TRBV7-6|few|NA
TGTGCCAGCAGCTTAGGGCCGTACAATCAGCCCCAGCATTTT
CASSLGPYNQPQHF
>TRBJ2-2|TRBV4-1|NA|TRBD2
TGCGCCAGCAGGGTAGCGGGCACCGGGGAGCTGTTTTTT
CASRVAGTGELFF
>TRBJ2-1|TRBV27|NA|TRBD2
TGTGCCAGCAGTTTCTTTAGCGGGAGTAATGAGCAGTTCTTC
CASSFFSGSNEQFF
>TRBJ1-2|TRBV10-3|NA|NA
TGTGCCATCAGTGAGTCAGTGGGCAGTATAGGCTACACCTTC
CAISESVGSIGYTF
>TRBJ1-2|TRBV6-5|NA|TRBD1
TGTGCCAGCAGCCCGACAGGGGTTGGGTATGGCTACACCTTC
CASSPTGVGYGYTF
>TRBJ1-1|TRBV14|NA|NA
TGTGCCAGCAGCCCCCCTAGCACTGAAGCTTTCTTT
CASSPPSTEAFF
>TRBJ1-6|TRBV28|NA|NA
TGTGCCAGCACCCTGGCGGACTATAATTCACCCCTCCACTTT
CASTLADYNSPLHF
>TRBJ2-5|TRBV28|NA|NA
TGTGCCAGCAGTTTCTTATCATCGTCAGGGGATCGGCCGACACAACAAGAGACCCAGTACTTC
CASSFLSSSGDRPTQQETQYF
>TRBJ1-1|TRBV5-1|once|NA
TGCGCCAGCAGCGTATCAGAGGGCACTGAAGCTTTCTTT
CASSVSEGTEAFF
>TRBJ1-1|TRBV5-1|NA|NA
TGCGCCAGCAGCTTGGGGATGGGGGGGTTGGGAAACACTGAAGCTTTCTTT
CASSLGMGGLGNTEAFF
>TRBJ2-5|TRBV5-6|NA|NA
TGTGCCAGCAGCTCCGGGTTAACTCTAGAGCAGTACTTC
CASSSGLTLEQYF
>TRBJ1-6|TRBV6-6|NA|NA
TGTGCCACGCTAAGAGGCTCCTATAATTCCCCCCTCCACTTT
CATLRGSYNSPLHF
>TRBJ1-2|TRBV28|NA|NA
TGTGCCAGCAGTTTTGGGGGGGGCAGCTATGGCTACACCTTC
CASSFGGGSYGYTF
>TRBJ2-7|TRBV9|NA|TRBD1
TGTGCCAGCAGCCCGGGGACAGGCTCTTACGAGCAGTACTTC
CASSPGTGSYEQYF
>TRBJ2-7|TRBV7-9|NA|NA
TGTGCCAGCAGCTCCACAGACAGGAGCTACTACGAGCAGTACTTC
CASSSTDRSYYEQYF
>TRBJ2-1|TRBV19|NA|TRBD2
TGTGCCAGTAGTTTCGGGGGGGCGCACAATGAGCAGTTCTTC
CASSFGGAHNEQFF
>TRBJ2-1|TRBV2|NA|NA
TGTGCCATTGCTATGGGAGGCGGAAATGAGCAGTTCTTC
CAIAMGGGNEQFF
>TRBJ1-6|TRBV7-9|NA|NA
TGTGCCAGCAGCTTAGAAGGGACAAATAATTCACCCCTCCACTTT
CASSLEGTNNSPLHF
>TRBJ2-1|TRBV6-4|NA|NA
TGTGCCGAGGTTGGGCTTAAAGAAGGACTTACATTGGGTTACAATGAGCAGTTCTTC
CAEVGLKEGLTLGYNEQFF
>TRBJ2-1|TRBV4-3|NA|NA
TGCGCCAGCAGCCGCCGACTTCAGAGCTCCTACAATGAGCAGTTCTTC
CASSRRLQSSYNEQFF
>TRBJ1-5|TRBV19|NA|NA
TGTGCCAGTAGTGCCTCCGGGACACATAGCAATCAGCCCCAGCATTTT
CASSASGTHSNQPQHF
>TRBJ2-1|TRBV9|NA|NA
TGTGCCAGCAGCGGGAGGGCCGGCAATGAGCAGTTCTTC
CASSGRAGNEQFF
>TRBJ2-1|TRBV5-4|once|NA
TGTGCCAGCAGCCCGGAGCCCTACAATGAGCAGTTCTTC
CASSPEPYNEQFF
>TRBJ1-1|TRBV19|NA|NA
TGTGCCAGTAGGCCGGGGGGGGCGTACACTGAAGCTTTCTTT
CASRPGGAYTEAFF
>TRBJ2-3|TRBV15|NA|NA
TGTGCCACCAGCACCCGACAGGCTAGCACAGATACGCAGTATTTT
CATSTRQASTDTQYF
>TRBJ2-7|TRBV4-1|NA|TRBD1
TGCGCCAGCAGCCAAGGCACCGGGACAGGGCCCTACGAGCAGTACTTC
CASSQGTGTGPYEQYF
>TRBJ2-2|TRBV21-1|NA|NA
TGTGCCAGCAGCAATGATGGGACAGGGGGCTACACCGGGGAGCTGTTTTTT
CASSNDGTGGYTGELFF
>TRBJ1-2|TRBV27|NA|TRBD1
TGTGCCAGCAGTGTGTCTACCGGGACAGTTAACTATGGCTACACCTTC
CASSVSTGTVNYGYTF
>TRBJ2-7|TRBV4-3|NA|NA
TGCGCCAGCAGCGACGGCGGGAACTACGAGCAGTACTTC
CASSDGGNYEQYF
>TRBJ1-2|TRBV19|NA|TRBD1
TGTGCCAGTAGTATTGGGACAGGGAATTTGGGCTATGGCTACACCTTC
CASSIGTGNLGYGYTF
>TRBJ1-4|TRBV5-5|NA|NA
TGTGCCAGCAGCTTGTCTTACCCCGCCCCCCAGGAAAAACTGTTTTTT
CASSLSYPAPQEKLFF
>TRBJ2-7|TRBV9|NA|NA
TGTGCCAGCAGCCCCACCAGGGGGGAAGGCGAGCAGTACTTC
CASSPTRGEGEQYF